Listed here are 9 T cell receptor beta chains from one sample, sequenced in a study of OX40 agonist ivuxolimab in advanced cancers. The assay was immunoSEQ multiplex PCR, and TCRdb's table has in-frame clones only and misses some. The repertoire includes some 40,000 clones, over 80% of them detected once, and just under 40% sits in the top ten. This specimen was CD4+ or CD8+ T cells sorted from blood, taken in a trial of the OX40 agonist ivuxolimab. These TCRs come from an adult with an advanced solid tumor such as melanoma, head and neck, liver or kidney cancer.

CDR3 loop: CASSDGFGELFF. The CDR3 DNA reads as TGTGCCAGCAGTGATGGGTTCGGGGAGCTGTTTTTT. The chain uses TRBV6-1 and TRBJ2-2; D is unclear. CDR1 MNHNS and CDR2 SASEGT come from the germline V gene. The V and J ends lost 3 bases and 7 bases respectively, with 6 bases between them. The CDR3 is made up of 12 amino acids.

The CDR3 spells CASSPRPGGYEQYF. The CDR3 coding sequence is TGCGCCAGCAGCCCGAGGCCGGGGGGCTACGAGCAGTACTTC. V is TRBV5-1 and J is TRBJ2-7; 7 bases line up with TRBD2. CDR3 length: 14 residues. CDR1 SGHRS and CDR2 YFSETQ come from the germline V gene. V shed 4 bases and J 3 bases; nucleotides not matched to a gene: 7.

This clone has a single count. The CDR3 here is CASCSAGGPQETQYF. CDR3 coding DNA: TGTGCCAGCTGTTCAGCGGGAGGGCCACAAGAGACCCAGTACTTC. The chain links TRBV2 to TRBJ2-5; 10 bases are a match to TRBD2. Trimming took 8 bases from V and 2 from J; bases not matched to a gene: 8. CDR1 and CDR2 from the germline V gene are SNHLY and FYNNEI. The CDR3 loop spans 15 amino acids.

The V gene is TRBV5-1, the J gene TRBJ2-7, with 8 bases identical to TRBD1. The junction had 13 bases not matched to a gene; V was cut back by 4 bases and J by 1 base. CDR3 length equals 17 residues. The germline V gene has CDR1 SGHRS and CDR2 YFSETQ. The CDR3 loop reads CASSPLRGQGASYEQYF. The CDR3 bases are TGCGCCAGCAGCCCCTTGCGAGGGCAGGGGGCATCCTACGAGCAGTACTTC.

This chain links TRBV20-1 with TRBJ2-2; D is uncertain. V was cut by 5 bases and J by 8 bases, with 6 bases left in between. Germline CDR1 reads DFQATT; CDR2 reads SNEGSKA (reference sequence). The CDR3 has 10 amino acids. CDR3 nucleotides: TGCAGTGCTGGCATGGGGGAGCTGTTTTTT. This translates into CSAGMGELFF.

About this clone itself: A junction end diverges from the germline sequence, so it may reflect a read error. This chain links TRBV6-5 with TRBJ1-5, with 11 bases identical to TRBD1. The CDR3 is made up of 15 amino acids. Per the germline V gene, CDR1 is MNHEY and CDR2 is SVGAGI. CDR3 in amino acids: CASRYSGTGGQPQHF. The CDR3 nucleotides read TGTGCCAGCAGATACTCCGGGACAGGGGGTCAGCCCCAGCATTTT.

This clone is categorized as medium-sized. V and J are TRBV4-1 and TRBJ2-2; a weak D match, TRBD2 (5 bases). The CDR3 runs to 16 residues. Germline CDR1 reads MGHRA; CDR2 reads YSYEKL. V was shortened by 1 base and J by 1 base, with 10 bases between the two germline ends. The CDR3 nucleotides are TGCGCCAGCAGCCAAGGTCTAGCTGTGAACACCGGGGAGCTGTTTTTT. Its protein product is CASSQGLAVNTGELFF.

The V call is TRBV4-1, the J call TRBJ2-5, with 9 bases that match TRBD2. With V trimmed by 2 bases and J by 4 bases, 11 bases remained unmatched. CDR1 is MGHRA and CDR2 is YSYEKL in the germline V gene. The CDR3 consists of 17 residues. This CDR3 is CASSQRMASGVPETQYF. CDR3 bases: TGCGCCAGCAGCCAAAGGATGGCTAGCGGGGTTCCAGAGACCCAGTACTTC.

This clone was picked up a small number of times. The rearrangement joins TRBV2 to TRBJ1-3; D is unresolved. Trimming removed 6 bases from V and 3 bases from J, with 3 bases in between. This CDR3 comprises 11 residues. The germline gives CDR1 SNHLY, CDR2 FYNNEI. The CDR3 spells CASRGGNTIYF. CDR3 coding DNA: TGTGCCAGCAGGGGTGGAAACACCATATATTTT.